The following is a T cell receptor (beta chain) sequence with its context. What it binds is not known. This sample is drawn from a study of post-analysis software for immune sequencing data. Across the whole study: The courses of disease that were included comprised relapsing-remitting, secondary progressive and progressive-relapsing multiple sclerosis.

The study's findings and limits: The five TRBV segments detected at higher frequency in patients than in controls included TRBV5-6, TRBV5-1 and TRBV20-1. Same-batch samples co-clustered strongly by F measure. In multiple sclerosis, normalized Chao1 diversity was significantly below that of controls.

Unique molecular identifiers had been added to the TCR beta cDNA libraries. Via MiXCR, TCRdb re-called the PCR reads, giving one row per CDR3 protein. This table holds hundreds of thousands of distinct CDR3 sequences, around 50% found once. V was pared by 7 bases and J by 4 bases, with 8 bases of the junction left unmatched. This CDR3 has 13 amino acids. Per germline, CDR1 SQVTM and CDR2 ANQGSEA. Sequenced material: blood. The rearrangement joins TRBV29-1 to TRBJ2-7, with 9 nucleotides matching TRBD1. The clonotype comes from a girl aged 10 to 17 with multiple sclerosis. The CDR3 nucleotides read TGCAGCGGTCGACAGGGGGTGGGTTACGAGCAGTACTTC. It specifies CSGRQGVGYEQYF.